The 5 T cell receptor beta chains below all came from one sample that was sequenced in a study of control samples from healthy donors and cancer patients. Only in-frame clones appear in the TCRdb table, and some are missing; sequencing was by immunoSEQ multiplex PCR. The sample lists approximately 170,000 clones, around nine tenths seen once, with 4% to 6% in the top ten. Input material: blood. Every receptor here comes from a woman younger than 45 in good health.

The V call is TRBV28, the J call TRBJ1-4; 7 bases agree with TRBD1. Losses at the gene ends were 6 bases for V and 0 bases for J; bases not matched to a gene: 4. The CDR3 totals 15 residues. The germline CDR1 and CDR2 sequences are MDHEN and SYDVKM. CDR3 in amino acids: CASSRTGATNEKLFF. CDR3 nucleotides: TGTGCCAGCAGCCGGACAGGAGCAACTAATGAAAAACTGTTTTTT.

This rearrangement joins TRBV24-1 to TRBJ1-3; 7 nucleotides align to TRBD1. This CDR3 is built from 16 residues. Unmatched junction bases numbered 5, after V lost 4 bases and J lost 0 bases. Germline CDR1 KGHDR, CDR2 SFDVKD. Here the CDR3 reads CATSDPRQGSGNTIYF. The DNA for the CDR3 is TGTGCCACCAGTGACCCCCGACAGGGCTCTGGAAACACCATATATTTT.

This clone was observed a handful of times. The CDR3, as DNA: TGTGCCAGCAGTCCTACCCTAGCGGGGTTAAACACCGGGGAGCTGTTTTTT. This codes for CASSPTLAGLNTGELFF. The chain is built from TRBV27 and TRBJ2-2; 9 nucleotides line up with TRBD2. In germline, CDR1 is MNHEY, CDR2 SMNVEV (reference sequence). This CDR3 region has 17 residues. The ends lost 5 bases at V and 2 bases at J; junction bases unmatched: 9.

The CDR3 sequence is CASRVEGIAIRPQHF. The CDR3 DNA reads as TGTGCCAGCAGGGTTGAAGGGATTGCAATCAGGCCCCAGCATTTT. This chain links TRBV28 with TRBJ1-5; D not certain. V shed 6 bases and J shed 9 bases, with 21 bases lying between them. The CDR3 has 15 amino acids. Germline-derived CDR1 and CDR2 are MDHEN and SYDVKM. The whole variable domain, remainder taken from reference TRBV28 and TRBJ1-5, is DVKVTQSSRYLVKRTGEKVFLECVQDMDHENMFWYRQDPGLGLRLIYFSYDVKMKEKGDIPEGYSVSREKKERFSLILESASTNQTSMYLCASRVEGIAIRPQHFGDGTRLSIL.

This clone was picked up one time. The chain joins TRBV7-9 to TRBJ2-1; D is undetermined. The V gene lost 1 base and the J gene lost 6 bases, with 16 bases spanning the gap. The length of the CDR3 is 16 residues. Per the germline V gene, CDR1 is SEHNR and CDR2 is FQNEAQ (reference sequence). The CDR3 nucleotides are TGTGCCAGCAGCTTAGAGTTGAGGTCTACAACCAATGAGCAGTTCTTC. Translating it yields CASSLELRSTTNEQFF.